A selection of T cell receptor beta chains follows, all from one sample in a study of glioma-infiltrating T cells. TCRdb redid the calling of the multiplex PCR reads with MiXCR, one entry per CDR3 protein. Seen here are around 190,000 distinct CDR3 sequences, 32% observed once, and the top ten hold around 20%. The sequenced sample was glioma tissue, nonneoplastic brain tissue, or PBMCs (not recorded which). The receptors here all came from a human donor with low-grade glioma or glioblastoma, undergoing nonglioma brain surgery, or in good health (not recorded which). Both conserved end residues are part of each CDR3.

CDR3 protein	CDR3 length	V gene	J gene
CASGISYEQYF	11	TRBV6-2/TRBV6-3	TRBJ2-7
CASSMGFAGAGETQYF	16	TRBV7-8	TRBJ2-5
CSARVLVFGYTF	12	TRBV20-1	TRBJ1-2
CASSFPTGSKDTEAFF	16	TRBV7-2	TRBJ1-1
CASRLSGTLGETQYF	15	TRBV7-3	TRBJ2-5
CRADGPHEQYF	11	TRBV20-1	TRBJ2-7
CASNLFGLAGSQETQYF	17	TRBV28	TRBJ2-5
CAISGSPNTEAFF	13	TRBV10-3	TRBJ1-1
CASSPLTGTKVNGQFF	16	TRBV19	TRBJ2-1
CASSKTLAAAYNEQFF	16	TRBV7-2	TRBJ2-1
CASSQEGLAGGVTGELFF	18	TRBV7-2	TRBJ2-2
CASSSRQGRTGELFF	15	TRBV7-6	TRBJ2-2
CASSQDTQAYEQYF	14	TRBV4-1	TRBJ2-7
CASRTGTSGLEQYF	14	TRBV2	TRBJ2-7
CTSSQDVVPSNEQFF	15	TRBV3-1	TRBJ2-1
CSVEIAGNQPQHF	13	TRBV29-1	TRBJ1-5
CASSSGQGKDTQYF	14	TRBV7-3	TRBJ2-3
CASSDGRVQETQYF	14	TRBV7-9	TRBJ2-5
CASSYAAGGPETQYF	15	TRBV6-6	TRBJ2-5
CASTGGASGYNEQFF	15	TRBV19	TRBJ2-1
CASSWGTYTDTQYF	14	TRBV12-3/TRBV12-4	TRBJ2-3
CASSPTGGSYGYTF	14	TRBV27	TRBJ1-2
CASSLIKAGGSNEQYF	16	TRBV27	NA
CASSLAGVSEKLFF	14	TRBV7-2	TRBJ1-4